The present TCR beta chain was sequenced within a study of blood T cell repertoires in COVID-19. This CDR3 has 15 amino acids. J gave up 6 bases and V 6 bases, and 7 bases lay outside the gene matches. Germline assignment: CDR1 MNHEY and CDR2 SMNVEV (reference sequence). Two negative PCRs, clearance, or symptom resolution characterized the recovered Cohort 3 donors. Here immunoSEQ multiplex PCR was the method, and the copy in TCRdb shows in-frame clones only, minus some. The sample gives 150,000 to 200,000 clones, approximately 80% of which show up once; roughly 8.6% is in the top ten. This chain links TRBV27 with TRBJ1-6; TRBD1 matches 8 bases. Material for sequencing was PBMCs or T cells enriched from blood (not recorded which). The clonotype comes from a woman between 50 and 59 years old who had recovered from COVID-19. Written as DNA, the CDR3 is TGTGCCAGCAGAAAACAGGGGGAAGGTAATTCACCCCTCCACTTT. Amino acids: CASRKQGEGNSPLHF.